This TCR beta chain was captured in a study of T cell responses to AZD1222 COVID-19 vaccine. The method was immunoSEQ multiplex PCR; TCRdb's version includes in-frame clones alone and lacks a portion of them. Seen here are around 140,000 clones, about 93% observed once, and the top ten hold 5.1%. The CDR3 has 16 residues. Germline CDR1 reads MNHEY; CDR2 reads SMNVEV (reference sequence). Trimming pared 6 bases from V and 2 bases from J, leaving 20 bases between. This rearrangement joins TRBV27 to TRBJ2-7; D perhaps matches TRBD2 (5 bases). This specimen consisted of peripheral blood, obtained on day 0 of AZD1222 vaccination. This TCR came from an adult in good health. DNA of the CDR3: TGTGCCAGCAGCGATACCGGCGGTCACGGGACCTACGAGCAGTACTTC. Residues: CASSDTGGHGTYEQYF.